This T cell receptor beta chain is from a study of cytomegalovirus exposure and HLA in healthy donors. The table lists this clone with a few counts. PCR employed 60 Vbeta and 13 Jbeta primers. Sequenced by immunoSEQ multiplex PCR; TCRdb stores in-frame clones only, minus some. The data contain about 130,000 clones, roughly 85% of them singletons. Sequencing was performed on PBMCs. The sequence came from a woman aged 25 to 39 in good health and CMV-seropositive.

The CDR3 DNA reads as TGTGCCAGCAGCCCAGTCCCAGGGATTACCGGGGAGCTGTTTTTT. It encodes CASSPVPGITGELFF. The chain carries TRBV7-9 and TRBJ2-2; a weak D match, TRBD1 (5 bases). The CDR3 runs 15 residues. Germline-derived CDR1 and CDR2 are SEHNR and FQNEAQ (reference sequence). V lost 5 bases and J 5 bases, leaving 15 bases between the germline ends.